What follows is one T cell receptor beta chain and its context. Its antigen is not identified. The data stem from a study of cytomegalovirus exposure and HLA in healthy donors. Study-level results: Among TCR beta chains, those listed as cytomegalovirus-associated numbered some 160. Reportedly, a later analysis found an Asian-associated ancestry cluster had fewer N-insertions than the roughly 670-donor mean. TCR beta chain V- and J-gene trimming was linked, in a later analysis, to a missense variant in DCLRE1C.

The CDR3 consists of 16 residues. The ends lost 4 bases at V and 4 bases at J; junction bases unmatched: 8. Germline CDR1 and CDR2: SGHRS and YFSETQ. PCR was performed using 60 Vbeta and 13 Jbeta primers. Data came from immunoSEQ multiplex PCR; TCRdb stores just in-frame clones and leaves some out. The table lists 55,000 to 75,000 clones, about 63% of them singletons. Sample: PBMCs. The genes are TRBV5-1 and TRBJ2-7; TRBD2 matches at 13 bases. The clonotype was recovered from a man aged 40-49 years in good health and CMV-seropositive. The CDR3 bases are TGCGCCAGCAGCCCTCGGACTAGCGGGAGTGGGTACGAGCAGTACTTC. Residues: CASSPRTSGSGYEQYF.